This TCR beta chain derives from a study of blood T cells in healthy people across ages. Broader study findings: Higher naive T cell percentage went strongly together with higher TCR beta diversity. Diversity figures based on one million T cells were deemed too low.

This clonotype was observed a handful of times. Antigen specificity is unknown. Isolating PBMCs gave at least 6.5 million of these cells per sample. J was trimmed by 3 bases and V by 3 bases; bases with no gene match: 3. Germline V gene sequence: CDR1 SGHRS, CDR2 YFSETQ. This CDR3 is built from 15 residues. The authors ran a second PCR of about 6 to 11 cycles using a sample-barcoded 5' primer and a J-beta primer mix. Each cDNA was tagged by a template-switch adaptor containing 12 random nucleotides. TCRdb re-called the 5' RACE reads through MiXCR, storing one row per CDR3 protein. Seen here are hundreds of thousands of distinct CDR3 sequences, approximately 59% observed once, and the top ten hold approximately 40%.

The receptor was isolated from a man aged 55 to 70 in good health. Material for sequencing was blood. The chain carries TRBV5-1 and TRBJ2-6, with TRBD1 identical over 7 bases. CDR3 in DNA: TGCGCCAGCAGCTCCAGGGGGAATGGGGCCAACGTCCTGACTTTC. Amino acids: CASSSRGNGANVLTF.